The rows below give T cell receptor beta chains drawn from one sample of a study of T cell repertoires in cytomegalovirus infection. TCRdb independently ran MiXCR on the reads; one entry per CDR3 protein. This table holds roughly 120,000 distinct CDR3 sequences, 30% to 35% found once. What these receptors recognize is not known. This sample comprised CD8+ T cells from cultured PBMCs, obtained from culture after CMV antigen stimulation. The receptors were gathered from a human donor in good health (CMV status not recorded). Some clones in this sample may be carry-over from other donors' samples. Each CDR3 is given with its conserved first and last residue. D genes are given only for firm matches. Clone size is shown for a subset of rows, as once, few, many or a class of expanded clone.

size | D | J | V | DNA | CDR3
. | . | TRBJ2-1 | TRBV28 | TGTGCCAGCTCGAGAGGAGGGGTTCATGAGCAGTTCTTC | CASSRGGVHEQFF
. | . | TRBJ2-1 | TRBV7-8 | TGTGCCAGCAGCTTTTTCTCTCCAAATGAGCAGTTCTTC | CASSFFSPNEQFF
many | TRBD1 | TRBJ1-1 | TRBV20-1 | TGCAGTGCTAGTGGGGACAGGGGGACGCACACTGAAGCTTTCTTT | CSASGDRGTHTEAFF
many | . | TRBJ2-7 | TRBV12-3/TRBV12-4 | TGTGCCAGCAGTTTTGTTTCCTACGAGCAGTACTTC | CASSFVSYEQYF
. | TRBD1 | TRBJ1-5 | TRBV6-2/TRBV6-3 | TGTGCCAGCAGTGCGGACAGGAGACAGCCCCAGCATTTT | CASSADRRQPQHF
. | . | TRBJ2-1 | TRBV4-2 | TGTGCCAGCAGCCAAGAAGGGTTTGATGAGCAGTTCTTC | CASSQEGFDEQFF
. | . | TRBJ1-6 | TRBV28 | TGTGCCAGCAGTTTTCTTAGGAAATCACCCCTCCACTTT | CASSFLRKSPLHF
. | TRBD1 | TRBJ1-1 | TRBV15 | TGTGCCACTAGCACTCCGGACAGGGGATCCACTGAAGCTTTCTTT | CATSTPDRGSTEAFF
few | . | TRBJ2-2 | TRBV2 | TGTGCCAGCAGCCGGAACACCGGGGAGCTGTTTTTT | CASSRNTGELFF
few | . | TRBJ2-3 | TRBV19 | TGTGCCAGTAGTTTCCATCGGGCAGATACGCAGTATTTT | CASSFHRADTQYF
many | . | TRBJ2-5 | TRBV7-6 | TGTGCCAGCAGCCTGGGAAGGTACCAAGAGACCCAGTACTTC | CASSLGRYQETQYF
many | . | TRBJ1-5 | TRBV5-6 | TGTGCCAGCAGCTTAGGAGATCAGCCCCAGCATTTT | CASSLGDQPQHF
. | TRBD1 | TRBJ1-1 | TRBV6-5 | TGTGCCAGCAGTTACGGACAGGGAAGGACTGAAGCTTTCTTT | CASSYGQGRTEAFF
. | . | TRBJ2-1 | TRBV6-1 | TGTGCCAGCAGAGACGACTCCCCCACAGGGCTCTACAATGAGCAGTTCTTC | CASRDDSPTGLYNEQFF
once | . | TRBJ1-4 | TRBV4-1 | TGCGCCAGCAGCCAAGCTGGATTTGAAAAACTGTTTTTT | CASSQAGFEKLFF
few | . | TRBJ2-7 | TRBV7-9 | TGTGCCAGCAGCTTGTTTTATGGGACCGACGAATACGAGCAGTACTTC | CASSLFYGTDEYEQYF
. | TRBD1 | TRBJ2-7 | TRBV7-9 | TGTGCCAGCAGCTTTGCAGGGGGTGGGTACGAGCAGTACTTC | CASSFAGGGYEQYF
few | . | TRBJ2-5 | TRBV20-1 | TGCAGTGCTACGGCAGAGGGACCGGTGGAGACCCAGTACTTC | CSATAEGPVETQYF
. | . | TRBJ2-7 | TRBV27 | TGTGCCAGCAGTACAGGGCTCTCCTACGAGCAGTACTTC | CASSTGLSYEQYF
. | TRBD1 | TRBJ1-2 | TRBV6-4 | TGTGCCAGCAGTGACGGCGGGACAGTGGTTAGTGGCTACACCTTC | CASSDGGTVVSGYTF
few | TRBD1 | TRBJ2-7 | TRBV20-1 | TGCAGTGCTAAGGACAGGGACTCCTACGAGCAGTACTTC | CSAKDRDSYEQYF
. | . | TRBJ2-1 | TRBV5-1 | TGCGCCAGCAGCTTGGTGTCAGGGAGGAATGAGCAGTTCTTC | CASSLVSGRNEQFF
few | TRBD1 | TRBJ1-2 | TRBV18 | TGTGCCAGCTCACCATCCACAGGGGAGGACTATGGCTACACCTTC | CASSPSTGEDYGYTF
once | . | TRBJ2-7 | TRBV6-2/TRBV6-3 | TGTGCCACCCACTCGGGATCTTACGAGCAGTACTTC | CATHSGSYEQYF
few | . | TRBJ1-2 | TRBV7-2 | TGTGCCAGCAGCGAACGGACAGATGGCTACACCTTC | CASSERTDGYTF
. | TRBD1 | TRBJ2-1 | TRBV5-6 | TGTGCCAGCAGCTCTACAGACAGGGGTACCTACAATGAGCAGTTCTTC | CASSSTDRGTYNEQFF
. | . | TRBJ1-2 | TRBV28 | TGTGCCAGCAGTTCAAGGGTCGCTACGGGACCGCAATACTATGGCTACACCTTC | CASSSRVATGPQYYGYTF
few | TRBD2 | TRBJ2-1 | TRBV7-3 | TGTGCCAGCAGCTCAACTAGCGGGGGGGTATATGAGCAGTTCTTC | CASSSTSGGVYEQFF
. | TRBD1 | TRBJ1-2 | TRBV6-2/TRBV6-3 | TGTGCCAGCAGTTATTATGACGTATTGGACAGGGCCTTGGACGGATATGGCTACACCTTC | CASSYYDVLDRALDGYGYTF
. | TRBD2 | TRBJ2-1 | TRBV5-1 | TGCGCTAGCAATGAAGGGGGACTAGCGGGTAATGAGCAGTTCTTC | CASNEGGLAGNEQFF
few | TRBD1 | TRBJ2-5 | TRBV11-1 | TGTGCCAGCAGCTTCGGGGACAGGTTCGAGTTACAAGAGACCCAGTACTTC | CASSFGDRFELQETQYF
. | . | TRBJ1-1 | TRBV9 | TGTGCCAGCAGCGTTGAGGCTTTCGGGGAAGCTTTCTTT | CASSVEAFGEAFF
. | . | TRBJ1-2 | TRBV18 | TGTGCCAGCTCACCTCCGGCGGAGAACTATGGCTACACCTTC | CASSPPAENYGYTF
. | . | TRBJ2-3 | TRBV7-2 | TGTGCCAGCAGCTTCACAATCGGGGGTGCAGATACGCAGTATTTT | CASSFTIGGADTQYF
. | . | TRBJ2-1 | TRBV6-5 | TGTGCCAGCAGTTATGTGGGGGGGCATCGCAATGAGCAGTTCTTC | CASSYVGGHRNEQFF
. | . | TRBJ2-3 | TRBV2 | TGTGCCAGCAGTGAGGGCCTAGTCAGGACAGATACGCAGTATTTT | CASSEGLVRTDTQYF
few | TRBD2 | TRBJ2-1 | TRBV29-1 | TGCAGCGTTGAAGGGGGGGGCTCCTACAATGAGCAGTTCTTC | CSVEGGGSYNEQFF
few | . | TRBJ1-4 | TRBV2 | TGTGCCAGCAGTGAGGTCGGGGACGAGGGTGAAAAACTGTTTTTT | CASSEVGDEGEKLFF
. | TRBD1 | TRBJ1-5 | TRBV12-3/TRBV12-4 | TGTGCCAGCAGCCCTGGGACAGGGGATCAGCCCCAGCATTTT | CASSPGTGDQPQHF
. | . | TRBJ2-7 | TRBV19 | TGTGCCAGTAGTATATTCAGGGGAGCATCCTACGAGCAGTACTTC | CASSIFRGASYEQYF
few | . | TRBJ2-5 | TRBV18 | TGTGCCAGCTCACCCCCATCGGGGGGCCGGGTCGGAGAGACCCAGTACTTC | CASSPPSGGRVGETQYF
. | . | TRBJ2-5 | TRBV7-6 | TGTGCCAGCAGCCCTTCGGTAGCCCAAGAGACCCAGTACTTC | CASSPSVAQETQYF
few | . | TRBJ2-7 | TRBV10-3 | TGTGCCATCAGTGAGTTTGGACCTAGACCTTCACCCTACGAGCAGTACTTC | CAISEFGPRPSPYEQYF
. | . | TRBJ1-2 | TRBV27 | TGTGCCAGCAGTATTCTTCAGGGATCTGAAGGCTACACCTTC | CASSILQGSEGYTF
few | . | TRBJ1-2 | TRBV4-1 | TGCGCCAGCAGCCGAGGACACCCTACCGGACATGGCTACACCTTC | CASSRGHPTGHGYTF
. | . | TRBJ2-3 | TRBV4-1 | TGCGCCAGCAGCCAAAGCGAAGGGGGTCTGTTGACAGATACGCAGTATTTT | CASSQSEGGLLTDTQYF
few | . | TRBJ1-2 | TRBV6-1 | TGTGCCACCTCACCTCCTCTGGTCGGGCGGGAGGGCTACACCTTC | CATSPPLVGREGYTF
few | . | TRBJ2-5 | TRBV7-2 | TGTGCCAGCAGCTTATTCCGGGACACTCACCGGGAGACCCAGTACTTT | CASSLFRDTHRETQYF